This TCR beta chain was sequenced for a study of blood T cells in healthy people across ages. Study background: About one barcoded beta molecule per two T cells was the capture yield of template switching.

This CDR3 contains 13 residues. CDR1 is ENHRY, CDR2 SYGVKD, per germline. Only a few counts were recorded for this clonotype. Antigen: not known. Study results and caveats: Both naive CD4+ cell counts and diversity were greater in long-lived donors than in aged donors.

PCR was performed a second time for about 7 to 11 cycles using a sample-barcoded 5' primer and a J-beta primer mix. TCRdb processed the 5' RACE reads anew with MiXCR; each CDR3 protein has one entry. The sample lists 650,000 to 800,000 distinct CDR3 sequences; more than 40% were seen once. The sample consisted of blood. This chain links TRBV10-3 with TRBJ2-5; 9 bases align to TRBD1. The J call is doubtful: the DNA matches TRBJ2-7 better. The source of this sequence is a man aged 55 to 70 in good health. CDR3 loop: CAISGTGYYEQYF. The CDR3, as DNA: TGTGCCATCAGCGGGACAGGGTACTACGAGCAGTACTTC.